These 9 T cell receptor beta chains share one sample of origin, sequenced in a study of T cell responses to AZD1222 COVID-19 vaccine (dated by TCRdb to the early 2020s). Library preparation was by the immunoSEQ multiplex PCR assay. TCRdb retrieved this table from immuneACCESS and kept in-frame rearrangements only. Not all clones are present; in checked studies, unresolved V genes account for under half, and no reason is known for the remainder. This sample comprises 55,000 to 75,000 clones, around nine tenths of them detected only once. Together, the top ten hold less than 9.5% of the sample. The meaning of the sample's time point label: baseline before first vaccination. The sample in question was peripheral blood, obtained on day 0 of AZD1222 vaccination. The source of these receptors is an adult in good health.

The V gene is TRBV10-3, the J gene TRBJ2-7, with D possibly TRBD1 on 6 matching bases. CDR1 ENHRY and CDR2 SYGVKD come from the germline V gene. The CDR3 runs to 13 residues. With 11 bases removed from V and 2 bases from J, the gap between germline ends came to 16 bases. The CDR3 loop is CAAGQPSPYEQYF. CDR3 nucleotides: TGTGCCGCCGGACAGCCATCCCCCTACGAGCAGTACTTC.

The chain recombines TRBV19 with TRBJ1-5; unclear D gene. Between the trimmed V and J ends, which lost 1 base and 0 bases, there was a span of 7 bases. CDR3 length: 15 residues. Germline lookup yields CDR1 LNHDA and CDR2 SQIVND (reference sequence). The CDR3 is CASSIGTTSNQPQHF. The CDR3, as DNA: TGTGCCAGTAGTATAGGCACTACTAGCAATCAGCCCCAGCATTTT.

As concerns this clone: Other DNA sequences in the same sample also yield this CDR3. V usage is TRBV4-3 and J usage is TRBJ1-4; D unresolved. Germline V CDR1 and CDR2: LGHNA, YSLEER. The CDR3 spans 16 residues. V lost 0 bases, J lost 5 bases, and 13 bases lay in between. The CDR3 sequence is CASSQDLRRQNEKLFF. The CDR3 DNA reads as TGCGCCAGCAGCCAAGATCTCCGGCGGCAGAATGAAAAACTGTTTTTT.

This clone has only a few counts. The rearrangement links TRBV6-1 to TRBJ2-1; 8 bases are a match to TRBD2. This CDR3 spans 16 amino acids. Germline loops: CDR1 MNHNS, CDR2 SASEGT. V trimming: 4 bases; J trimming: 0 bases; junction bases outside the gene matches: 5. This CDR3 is CASSAWSGSSYNEQFF. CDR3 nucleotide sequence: TGTGCCAGCAGTGCCTGGAGCGGGAGCTCCTACAATGAGCAGTTCTTC.

The CDR3 region has the DNA TGTGCCAGCAGTGAAAATGGTTTCGGGCGGGCTTTCTTT. Translating it yields CASSENGFGRAFF. This chain joins TRBV2 and TRBJ1-1; D not resolved. The CDR3 is made up of 13 amino acids. The V end was cut by 2 bases, the J end by 11 bases, with 15 bases between. Looked up from germline, CDR1 is SNHLY and CDR2 is FYNNEI. Filled out from reference TRBV2 and TRBJ1-1, the complete variable domain reads EPEVTQTPSHQVTQMGQEVILRCVPISNHLYFYWYRQILGQKVEFLVSFYNNEISEKSEIFDDQFSVERPDGSNFTLKIRSTKLEDSAMYFCASSENGFGRAFFGQGTRLTVV.

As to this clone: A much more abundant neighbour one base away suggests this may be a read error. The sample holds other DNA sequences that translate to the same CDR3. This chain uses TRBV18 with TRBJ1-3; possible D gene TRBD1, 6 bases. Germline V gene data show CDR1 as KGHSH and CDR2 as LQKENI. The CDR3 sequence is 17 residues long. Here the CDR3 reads CASHGRTAEVSGNTIYF. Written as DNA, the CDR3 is TGCGCCAGCCATGGGAGGACAGCAGAAGTTTCTGGAAACACCATATATTTT.

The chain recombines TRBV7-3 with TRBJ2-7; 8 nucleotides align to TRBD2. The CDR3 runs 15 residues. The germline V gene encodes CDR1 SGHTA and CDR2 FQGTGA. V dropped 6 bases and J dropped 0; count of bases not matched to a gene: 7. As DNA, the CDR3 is TGTGCCAGCAGTTTCCAAGCGGGGGCCTCCTACGAGCAGTACTTC. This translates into CASSFQAGASYEQYF.

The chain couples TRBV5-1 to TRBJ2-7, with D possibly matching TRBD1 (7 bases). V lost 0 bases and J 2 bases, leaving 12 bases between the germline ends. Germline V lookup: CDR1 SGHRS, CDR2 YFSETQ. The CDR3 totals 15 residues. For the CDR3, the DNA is TGCGCCAGCAGCTTGGAGTCAGGGGGGACCTACGAGCAGTACTTC. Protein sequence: CASSLESGGTYEQYF.

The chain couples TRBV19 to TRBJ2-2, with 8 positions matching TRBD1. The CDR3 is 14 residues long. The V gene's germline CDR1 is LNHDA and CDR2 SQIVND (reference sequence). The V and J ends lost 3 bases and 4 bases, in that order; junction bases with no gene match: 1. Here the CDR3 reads CASSIDRGTGELFF. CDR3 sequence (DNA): TGTGCCAGTAGTATTGACAGGGGCACCGGGGAGCTGTTTTTT.